This paragraph covers one TCR beta chain sequence. No antigen is known for it. The data derive from a study of CD4 T cells in relation to SARS-CoV-2 and coronaviruses. Overall study context: TCR beta CDR3s were sequenced after approximately 9-day antigen culture of PBMCs. No peptide or an HIV-1 Nef peptide pool served as negative control.

The unexposed donors gave CD4+ T cells in about 2011-2018, prior to COVID-19. Isolation of CD4+ T cells took place after less than 13 days in culture. V was shortened by 5 bases and J by 1 base, with 8 bases between the two germline ends. From germline, CDR1 is LNHDA and CDR2 SQIVND (reference sequence). CDR3 length: 13 residues. Clones were sequenced by immunoSEQ multiplex PCR, and TCRdb holds only the in-frame ones, with some missing. The table has about 31,000 clones, less than 80% seen once. Sequenced material: CD4+ T cells from PBMCs, cultured in vitro. The V call is TRBV19, the J call TRBJ1-1; unclear D gene. The source of this sequence is a human donor in good health. CDR3 region: CASSFTQNTEAFF. The CDR3 nucleotides read TGTGCCAGTAGTTTTACACAGAACACTGAAGCTTTCTTT.